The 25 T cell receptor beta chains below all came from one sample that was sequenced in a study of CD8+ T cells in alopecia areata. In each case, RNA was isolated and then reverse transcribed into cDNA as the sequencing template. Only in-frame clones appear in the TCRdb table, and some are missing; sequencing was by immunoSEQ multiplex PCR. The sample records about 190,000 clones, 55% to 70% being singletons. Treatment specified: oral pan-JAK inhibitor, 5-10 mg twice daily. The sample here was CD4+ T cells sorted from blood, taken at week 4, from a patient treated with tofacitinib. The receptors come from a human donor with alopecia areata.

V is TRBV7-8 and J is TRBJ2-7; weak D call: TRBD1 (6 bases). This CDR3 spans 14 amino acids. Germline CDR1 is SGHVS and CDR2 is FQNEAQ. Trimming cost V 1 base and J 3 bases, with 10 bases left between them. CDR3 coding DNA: TGTGCCAGCAGCTTAGGGGGACAAAACTACGAGCAGTACTTC. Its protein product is CASSLGGQNYEQYF.

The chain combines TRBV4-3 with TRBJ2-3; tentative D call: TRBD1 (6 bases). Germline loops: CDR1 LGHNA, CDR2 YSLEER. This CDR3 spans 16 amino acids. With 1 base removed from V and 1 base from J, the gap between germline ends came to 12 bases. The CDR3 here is CASSQVSGGGTDTQYF. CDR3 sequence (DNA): TGCGCCAGCAGCCAAGTGTCTGGGGGCGGCACAGATACGCAGTATTTT.

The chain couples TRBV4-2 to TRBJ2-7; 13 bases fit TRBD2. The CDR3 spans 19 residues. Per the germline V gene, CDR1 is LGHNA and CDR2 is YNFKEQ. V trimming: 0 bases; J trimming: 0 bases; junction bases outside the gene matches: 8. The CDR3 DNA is TGTGCCAGCAGCCAAGAACGACTAGCGGGGGGTCCAAACTCCTACGAGCAGTACTTC. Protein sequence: CASSQERLAGGPNSYEQYF.

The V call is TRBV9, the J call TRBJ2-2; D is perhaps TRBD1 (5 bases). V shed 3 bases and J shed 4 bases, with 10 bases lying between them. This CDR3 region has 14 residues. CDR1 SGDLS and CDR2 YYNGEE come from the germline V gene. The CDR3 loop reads CASSATQGTGELFF. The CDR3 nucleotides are TGTGCCAGCAGCGCCACCCAGGGCACCGGGGAGCTGTTTTTT.

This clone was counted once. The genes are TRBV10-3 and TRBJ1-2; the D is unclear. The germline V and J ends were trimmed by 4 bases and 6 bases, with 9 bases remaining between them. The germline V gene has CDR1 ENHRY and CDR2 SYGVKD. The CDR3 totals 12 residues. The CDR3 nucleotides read TGTGCCATCAGTGCGGGTTCCAATGGCTACACCTTC. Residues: CAISAGSNGYTF.

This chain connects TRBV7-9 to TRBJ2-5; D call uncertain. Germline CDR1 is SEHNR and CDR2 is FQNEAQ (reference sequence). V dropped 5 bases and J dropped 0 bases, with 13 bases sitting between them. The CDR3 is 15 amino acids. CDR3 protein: CASSPRTPNQETQYF. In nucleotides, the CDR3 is TGTGCCAGCAGCCCCCGGACCCCGAACCAAGAGACCCAGTACTTC.

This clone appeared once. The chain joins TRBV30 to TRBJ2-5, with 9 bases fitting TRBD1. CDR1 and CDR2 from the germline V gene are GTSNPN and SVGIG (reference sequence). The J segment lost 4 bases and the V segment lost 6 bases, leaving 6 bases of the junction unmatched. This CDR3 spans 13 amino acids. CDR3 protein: CACWDRELETQYF. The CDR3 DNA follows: TGTGCCTGTTGGGACAGGGAGTTAGAGACCCAGTACTTC.

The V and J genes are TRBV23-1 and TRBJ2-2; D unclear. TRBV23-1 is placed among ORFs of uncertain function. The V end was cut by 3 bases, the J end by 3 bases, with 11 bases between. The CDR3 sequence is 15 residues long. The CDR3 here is CASSHVAGYTGELFF. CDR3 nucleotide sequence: TGCGCCAGCAGTCACGTCGCCGGGTACACCGGGGAGCTGTTTTTT.

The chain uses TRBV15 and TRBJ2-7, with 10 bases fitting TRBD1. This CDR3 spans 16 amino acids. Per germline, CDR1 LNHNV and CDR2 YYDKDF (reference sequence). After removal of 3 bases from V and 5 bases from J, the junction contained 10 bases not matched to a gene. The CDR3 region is CATSSREGQGSDEQYF. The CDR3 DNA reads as TGTGCCACCAGCAGCAGAGAGGGACAGGGGAGCGACGAGCAGTACTTC.

CDR3 residues: CASRAGTSYEQYF. The CDR3 DNA is TGCGCCAGCAGGGCCGGGACCTCCTACGAGCAGTACTTC. J is TRBJ2-7 and V is TRBV5-1; D is possibly TRBD1 or TRBD2 (5 bases each). Germline V CDR1 and CDR2: SGHRS, YFSETQ. The CDR3 totals 13 residues. V was cut by 5 bases and J by 0 bases, with 9 bases left in between.

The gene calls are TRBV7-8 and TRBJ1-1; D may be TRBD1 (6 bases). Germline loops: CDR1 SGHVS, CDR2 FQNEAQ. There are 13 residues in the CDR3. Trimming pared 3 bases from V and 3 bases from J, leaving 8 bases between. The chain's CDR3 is CASSFSGDTEAFF. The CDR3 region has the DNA TGTGCCAGCAGCTTTTCAGGGGACACTGAAGCTTTCTTT.

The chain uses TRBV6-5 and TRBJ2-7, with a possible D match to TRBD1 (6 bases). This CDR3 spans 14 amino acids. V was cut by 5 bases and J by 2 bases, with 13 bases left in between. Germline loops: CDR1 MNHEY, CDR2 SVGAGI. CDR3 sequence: CASSRQEWTYEQYF. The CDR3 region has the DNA TGTGCCAGCAGTCGACAGGAATGGACCTACGAGCAGTACTTC.

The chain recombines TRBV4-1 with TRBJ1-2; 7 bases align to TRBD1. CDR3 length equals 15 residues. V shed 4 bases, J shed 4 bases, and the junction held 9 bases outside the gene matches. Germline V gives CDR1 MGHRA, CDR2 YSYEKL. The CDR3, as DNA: TGCGCCAGCAGCCGACAGGTGACAGGGTCCTATGGCTACACCTTC. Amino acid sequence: CASSRQVTGSYGYTF.

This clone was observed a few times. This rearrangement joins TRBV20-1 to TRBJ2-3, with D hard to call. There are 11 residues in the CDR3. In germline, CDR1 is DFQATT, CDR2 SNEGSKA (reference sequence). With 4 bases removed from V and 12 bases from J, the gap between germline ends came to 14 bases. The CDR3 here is CSAKDGPPQYF. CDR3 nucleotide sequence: TGCAGTGCTAAGGACGGTCCTCCACAGTATTTT.

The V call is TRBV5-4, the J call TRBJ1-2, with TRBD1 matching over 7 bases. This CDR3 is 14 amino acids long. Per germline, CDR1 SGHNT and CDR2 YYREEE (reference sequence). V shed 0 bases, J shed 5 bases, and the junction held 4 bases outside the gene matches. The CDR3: CASSLGQGLYGYTF. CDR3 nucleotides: TGTGCCAGCAGCTTGGGACAGGGCCTGTATGGCTACACCTTC.

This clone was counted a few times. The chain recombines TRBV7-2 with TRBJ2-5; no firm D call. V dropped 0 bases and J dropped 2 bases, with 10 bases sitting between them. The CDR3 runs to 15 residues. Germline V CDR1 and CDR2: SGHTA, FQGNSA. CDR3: CASSLASYRQETQYF. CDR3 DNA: TGTGCCAGCAGCTTAGCTAGTTATAGACAAGAGACCCAGTACTTC. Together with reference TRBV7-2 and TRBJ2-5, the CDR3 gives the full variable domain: GAGVSQSPSNKVTEKGKDVELRCDPISGHTALYWYRQSLGQGLEFLIYFQGNSAPDKSGLPSDRFSAERTGGSVSTLTIQRTQQEDSAVYLCASSLASYRQETQYFGPGTRLLVL.

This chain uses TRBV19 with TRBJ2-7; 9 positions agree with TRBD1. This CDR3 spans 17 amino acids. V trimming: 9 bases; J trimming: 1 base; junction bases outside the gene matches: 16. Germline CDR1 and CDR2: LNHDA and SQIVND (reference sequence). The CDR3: CASSRVLPGQGSYEQYF. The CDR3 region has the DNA TGTGCCAGCAGCCGGGTCTTACCGGGACAGGGATCCTACGAGCAGTACTTC.

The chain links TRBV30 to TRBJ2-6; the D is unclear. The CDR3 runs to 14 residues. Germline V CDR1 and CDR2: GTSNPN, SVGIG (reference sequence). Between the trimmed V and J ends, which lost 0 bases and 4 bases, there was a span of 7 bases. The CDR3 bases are TGTGCCTGGAGTGTCCGATCCGGGGCCAACGTCCTGACTTTC. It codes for CAWSVRSGANVLTF.

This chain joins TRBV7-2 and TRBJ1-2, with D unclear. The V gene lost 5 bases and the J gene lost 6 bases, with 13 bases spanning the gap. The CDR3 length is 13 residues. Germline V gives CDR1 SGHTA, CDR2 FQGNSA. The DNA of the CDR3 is TGTGCCAGCAGCCTCGTGGAGGGCCATGGCTACACCTTC. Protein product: CASSLVEGHGYTF.

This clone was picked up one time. CDR3 bases: TGCAGCGTCCGGACAGGAACGTCGTACAATGAGCAGTTCTTC. Translating gives CSVRTGTSYNEQFF. The V and J genes are TRBV29-1 and TRBJ2-1, with 7 bases matching TRBD1. The CDR3 runs 14 residues. The junction had 9 bases not matched to a gene; V was cut back by 6 bases and J by 4 bases. Germline V gene data show CDR1 as SQVTM and CDR2 as ANQGSEA.

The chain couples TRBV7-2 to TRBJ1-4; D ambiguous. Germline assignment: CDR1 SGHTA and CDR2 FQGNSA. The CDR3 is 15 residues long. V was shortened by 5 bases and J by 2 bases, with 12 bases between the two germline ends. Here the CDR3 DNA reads TGTGCCAGCAGCCCAAAGAGAGGGACTAATGAAAAACTGTTTTTT. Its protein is CASSPKRGTNEKLFF.

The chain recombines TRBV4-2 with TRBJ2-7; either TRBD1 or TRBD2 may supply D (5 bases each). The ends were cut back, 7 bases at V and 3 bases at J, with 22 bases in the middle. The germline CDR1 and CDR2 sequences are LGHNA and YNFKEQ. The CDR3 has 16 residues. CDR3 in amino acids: CASTPGTRFRVYEQYF. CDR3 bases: TGTGCCAGCACCCCCGGGACCCGCTTTAGGGTCTACGAGCAGTACTTC.

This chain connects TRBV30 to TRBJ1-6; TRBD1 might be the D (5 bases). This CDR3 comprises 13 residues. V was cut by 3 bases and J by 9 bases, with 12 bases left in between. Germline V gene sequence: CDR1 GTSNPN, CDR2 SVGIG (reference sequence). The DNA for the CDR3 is TGTGCCTGGAGGCTGGGGGTTGGTTCACCCCTCCACTTT. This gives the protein CAWRLGVGSPLHF.

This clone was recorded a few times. The CDR3 sequence: CSVEDLPQYF. CDR3 nucleotides: TGCAGCGTTGAAGATCTACCGCAGTATTTT. This chain uses TRBV29-1 with TRBJ2-3; D uncertain. Trimming shortened V by 0 bases and J by 10 bases, and 5 bases separated the two germline ends. There are 10 residues in the CDR3. In germline, CDR1 is SQVTM, CDR2 ANQGSEA.

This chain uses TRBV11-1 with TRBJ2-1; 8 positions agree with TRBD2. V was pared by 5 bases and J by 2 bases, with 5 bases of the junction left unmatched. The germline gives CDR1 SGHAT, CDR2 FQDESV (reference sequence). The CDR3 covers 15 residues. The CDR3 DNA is TGTGCCAGCAGCCCGCGGGGGGCCCCCTACAATGAGCAGTTCTTC. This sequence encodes CASSPRGAPYNEQFF. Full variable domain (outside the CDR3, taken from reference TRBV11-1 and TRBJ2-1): EAEVAQSPRYKITEKSQAVAFWCDPISGHATLYWYRQILGQGPELLVQFQDESVVDDSQLPKDRFSAERLKGVDSTLKIQPAELGDSAMYLCASSPRGAPYNEQFFGPGTRLTVL.